Listed below are T cell receptor beta chains from one sample, sequenced in a study of spatial heterogeneity in lung cancer. In TCRdb, the 5' RACE reads were re-called with MiXCR into one record per CDR3 protein. Among some 120,000 distinct CDR3 sequences listed, over 9% were seen once. The starting material was PBMCs, obtained at follow-up. The receptor set was obtained from a male donor with early-stage non-small cell lung cancer. The CDR3 runs from the conserved cysteine through the conserved F or W. The D gene is left open where the match is weak. Rows may omit the clone size; those that give it use once, few, many or a size class.

D: .; size: .; V: TRBV4-1; J: TRBJ2-7; DNA: TGCGCCAGCAGCCAAGAACCGGGACTCCTGGCCTACGAGCAGTACTTC; CDR3: CASSQEPGLLAYEQYF
D: .; size: .; V: TRBV10-3; J: TRBJ2-1; DNA: TGTGCCATCAGTGAGTCGAAGGGCCCCTACAATGAGCAGTTCTTC; CDR3: CAISESKGPYNEQFF
D: TRBD2; size: .; V: TRBV7-2; J: TRBJ2-5; DNA: TGTGCCAGCAGCCCCCCCGCGGGCGGGGGGTCCCGAGAGACCCAGTACTTC; CDR3: CASSPPAGGGSRETQYF
D: .; size: .; V: TRBV20-1; J: TRBJ2-7; DNA: TGCAGTGCTAGAGATATAGGGGTCGGCTACGAGCAGTACTTC; CDR3: CSARDIGVGYEQYF
D: .; size: .; V: TRBV6-2/TRBV6-3; J: TRBJ1-1; DNA: TGTGCCAGCAGCCCACCACGGGGGGCTAATCTCCTCGAATCTAGGGATACTGAAGCTTTCTTT; CDR3: CASSPPRGANLLESRDTEAFF
D: .; size: many; V: TRBV10-3; J: TRBJ1-5; DNA: TGTGCCATCAGCCCCGGGGAGCAGAGCAATCAGCCCCAGCATTTT; CDR3: CAISPGEQSNQPQHF
D: .; size: few; V: TRBV28; J: TRBJ2-7; DNA: TGTGCCAGCAGTTCCCAGGGTGGCGGGGCCTACGAGCAGTACTTC; CDR3: CASSSQGGGAYEQYF
D: TRBD1; size: many; V: TRBV20-1; J: TRBJ2-1; DNA: TGCAGTGCAGCCGGGACAGGGACATACAATGAGCAGTTCTTC; CDR3: CSAAGTGTYNEQFF
D: TRBD1; size: few; V: TRBV6-6; J: TRBJ1-6; DNA: TGTGCCAGCAGGCGAGGGACAGAACTCTCACCCCTCCACTTT; CDR3: CASRRGTELSPLHF
D: .; size: many; V: TRBV7-2; J: TRBJ2-7; DNA: TGTGCCAGCAGCGCGAGTGCGGGTCAGTACGAGCAGTACTTC; CDR3: CASSASAGQYEQYF
D: .; size: .; V: TRBV12-3/TRBV12-4; J: TRBJ1-3; DNA: TGTGCCAGCAGGCCAGCCCAAAACACCATATATTTT; CDR3: CASRPAQNTIYF
D: .; size: .; V: TRBV10-3; J: TRBJ1-5; DNA: TGTGCCATCAGTGAGTCCCGGGAACAGCCCCAGCATTTT; CDR3: CAISESREQPQHF
D: TRBD2; size: .; V: TRBV4-3; J: TRBJ2-3; DNA: TGCGCCAGCAGCCGAGACAAAGCGGGGGGCCCCGCAGATACGCAGTATTTT; CDR3: CASSRDKAGGPADTQYF
D: .; size: few; V: TRBV6-6; J: TRBJ2-7; DNA: TGTGCCAGCACCCCCGCGGACAGAATCTACGAGCAGTACTTC; CDR3: CASTPADRIYEQYF
D: .; size: many; V: TRBV10-3; J: TRBJ1-2; DNA: TGTGCCATCAACCCGAGGGCTAACTATGGCTACACCTTC; CDR3: CAINPRANYGYTF
D: TRBD1; size: few; V: TRBV20-1; J: TRBJ2-5; DNA: TGCAGTGCTAGCGGACAGGGGGTTTACAAAGAGACCCAGTACTTC; CDR3: CSASGQGVYKETQYF
D: .; size: .; V: TRBV11-2; J: TRBJ1-5; DNA: TGTGCCAGCAGCTTAGATCTCAATCAGCCCCAGCATTTT; CDR3: CASSLDLNQPQHF
D: .; size: many; V: TRBV5-1; J: TRBJ2-5; DNA: TGCGCCAGCAGGTCCGGGACGCAAGAGACCCAGTACTTC; CDR3: CASRSGTQETQYF
D: .; size: .; V: TRBV4-1; J: TRBJ1-1; DNA: TGCGCCAGCAGCCGACCCCCTCAGGGTGAAGCTTTCTTT; CDR3: CASSRPPQGEAFF
D: .; size: many; V: TRBV12-3/TRBV12-4; J: TRBJ1-5; DNA: TGTGCCAGCAGTTTTTGGGATCAGCCCCAGCATTTT; CDR3: CASSFWDQPQHF
D: .; size: .; V: TRBV9; J: TRBJ2-2; DNA: TGTGTCAGCAGCGTAGTTCCGGAGACCGGGGAGCTGTTTTTT; CDR3: CVSSVVPETGELFF
D: .; size: many; V: TRBV29-1; J: TRBJ1-2; DNA: TGCAGCGTTGTATCAAGACAGAACTATGGCTACACCTTC; CDR3: CSVVSRQNYGYTF
D: .; size: many; V: TRBV12-3/TRBV12-4; J: TRBJ1-6; DNA: TGTGCCAGCAGTTTGGGGAGTGGAAATTCACCCCTCCACTTT; CDR3: CASSLGSGNSPLHF
D: .; size: few; V: TRBV6-5; J: TRBJ2-5; DNA: TGTGCCAGCAGGGGTTGGAAGGAGACCCAGTACTTC; CDR3: CASRGWKETQYF
D: TRBD1; size: few; V: TRBV11-2; J: TRBJ2-7; DNA: TGTGCCAGCAGCTCCCTGGCAGGGGGCTCCTACGAGCAGTACTTC; CDR3: CASSSLAGGSYEQYF
D: .; size: .; V: TRBV5-1; J: TRBJ2-3; DNA: TGCGCCAGCAGCCGTGAACAGATCCCCCCTAGCACAGATACGCAGTATTTT; CDR3: CASSREQIPPSTDTQYF
D: TRBD2; size: .; V: TRBV5-1; J: TRBJ2-7; DNA: TGCGCCAGCAGCTTGGAGTTAGCGGGGGCGGAGGAGCAGTACTTC; CDR3: CASSLELAGAEEQYF
D: .; size: few; V: TRBV2; J: TRBJ1-5; DNA: TGTGCCAGCGAGAGAGAACAGGGATGCAATCAGCCCCAGCATTTT; CDR3: CASEREQGCNQPQHF
D: .; size: .; V: TRBV6-5; J: TRBJ2-3; DNA: TGTGCCAGCAGACGACAGTTCACAGATACGCAGTATTTT; CDR3: CASRRQFTDTQYF
D: TRBD1; size: .; V: TRBV4-1; J: TRBJ2-4; DNA: TGCGCCAGCAGCCAACAGACAGGGTTTAAAAACATTCAGTACTTC; CDR3: CASSQQTGFKNIQYF
D: .; size: .; V: TRBV7-9; J: TRBJ1-4; DNA: TGTGCCAGCAGTCCGACAAGGGCTGGCCCTAATGAAAAACTGTTTTTT; CDR3: CASSPTRAGPNEKLFF
D: TRBD1; size: few; V: TRBV9; J: TRBJ1-5; DNA: TGTGCCAGCAGCGTAGGGGACAGGAGCAATCAGCCCCAGCATTTT; CDR3: CASSVGDRSNQPQHF
D: .; size: .; V: TRBV7-8; J: TRBJ2-3; DNA: TGTGCCAGCAGCTTAGTGGTACAGGGTGCGACAGATACGCAGTATTTT; CDR3: CASSLVVQGATDTQYF
D: TRBD1; size: many; V: TRBV7-9; J: TRBJ1-6; DNA: TGTGCCAGCAGCTTAGAACAGGGGAGGGATTCACCCCTCCACTTT; CDR3: CASSLEQGRDSPLHF
D: TRBD2; size: few; V: TRBV4-2; J: TRBJ2-3; DNA: TGTGCCAGCAGCCTACCGGGACTAGCGGGGGGGCATACGCAGTATTTT; CDR3: CASSLPGLAGGHTQYF
D: .; size: many; V: TRBV7-6; J: TRBJ2-7; DNA: TGTGCCAGCAGCTCGAGCTCCTACGAGCAGTACTTC; CDR3: CASSSSSYEQYF
D: .; size: few; V: TRBV12-3/TRBV12-4; J: TRBJ1-2; DNA: .; CDR3: CASSLFSTSGNGYTF